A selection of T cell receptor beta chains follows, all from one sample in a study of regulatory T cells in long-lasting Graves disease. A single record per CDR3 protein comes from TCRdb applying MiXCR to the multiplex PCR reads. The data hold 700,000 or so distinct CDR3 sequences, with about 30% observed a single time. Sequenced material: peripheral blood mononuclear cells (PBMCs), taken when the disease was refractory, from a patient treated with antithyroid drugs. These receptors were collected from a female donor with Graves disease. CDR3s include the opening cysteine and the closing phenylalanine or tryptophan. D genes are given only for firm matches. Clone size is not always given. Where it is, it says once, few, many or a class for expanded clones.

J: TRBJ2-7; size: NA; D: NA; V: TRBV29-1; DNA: TGCAGCGTTTCTCCGGACACAGGTCTCCCCGAGCAGTACTTC; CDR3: CSVSPDTGLPEQYF
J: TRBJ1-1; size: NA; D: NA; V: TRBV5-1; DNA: TGTGCCAGCTCACCCGGGCTTGGGACTGAAGCTTTCTTT; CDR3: CASSPGLGTEAFF
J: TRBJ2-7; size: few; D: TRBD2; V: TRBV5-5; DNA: TGTGCCAGCAGCTTGTTTCGCGGGACTAGCGGCTACGAGCAGTACTTC; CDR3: CASSLFRGTSGYEQYF
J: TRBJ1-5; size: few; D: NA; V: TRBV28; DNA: TGTGCCAGCAGTTTAATTCCGGGAGGGCTTCAGCCCCAGCATTTT; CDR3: CASSLIPGGLQPQHF
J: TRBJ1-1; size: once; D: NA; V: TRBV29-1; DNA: TGCAGCGTTGGGTCCGGCAGGATCACTGAAGCTTTCTTT; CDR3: CSVGSGRITEAFF
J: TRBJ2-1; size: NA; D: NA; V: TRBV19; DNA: TGTGCCAGTAGTAGGGGGGGCAGCCGCTCCAATGAGCAGTTCTTC; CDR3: CASSRGGSRSNEQFF
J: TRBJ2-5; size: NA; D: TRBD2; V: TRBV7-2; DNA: TGTACCAGCAGCCACGGGACTACCCCACCCCAGTACTTC; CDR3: CTSSHGTTPPQYF
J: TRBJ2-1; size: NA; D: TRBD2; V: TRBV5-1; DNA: TGCGCCAGCAGCTCAATAGCGGGAGAAGGCCACAATGAGCAGTTCTTC; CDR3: CASSSIAGEGHNEQFF
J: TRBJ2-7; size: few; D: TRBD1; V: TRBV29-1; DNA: TGCAGCGTGTGGACAGGGAGGTACGAGCAGTACTTC; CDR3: CSVWTGRYEQYF
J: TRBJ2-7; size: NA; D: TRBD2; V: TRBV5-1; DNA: TGCGCCAGCACCCGGACTAGCGGGACTTCCTACGAGCAGTACTTC; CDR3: CASTRTSGTSYEQYF
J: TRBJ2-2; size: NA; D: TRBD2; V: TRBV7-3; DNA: TGTGCCAGCAGCTTAACTTCGCCTAGCGGGAGGAAAGGGGAGCTGTTTTTT; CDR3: CASSLTSPSGRKGELFF
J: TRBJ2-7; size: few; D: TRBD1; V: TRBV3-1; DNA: TGTGCCAGCAGTTCCTGGGACAGGGGCTACGAGCAGTACTTC; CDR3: CASSSWDRGYEQYF
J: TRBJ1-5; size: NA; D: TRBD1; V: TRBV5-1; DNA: TGCGCCAGCAGCTTGGGGGACAGGGGAGGCAATCAGCCCCAGCATTTT; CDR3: CASSLGDRGGNQPQHF
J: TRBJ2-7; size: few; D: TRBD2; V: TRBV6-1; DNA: TGTGCCAGCAGTTTAGTTAGCGGGAGATCCTACGAGCAGTACTTC; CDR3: CASSLVSGRSYEQYF
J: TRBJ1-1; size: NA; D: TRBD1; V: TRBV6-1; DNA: TGTGCCAGCAGCCGATCCGGGACAGGGGGCGCGGCCCTACGCGCTGAAGCTTTCTTT; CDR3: CASSRSGTGGAALRAEAFF
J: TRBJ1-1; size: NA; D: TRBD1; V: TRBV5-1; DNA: TGCGCCAGCAGCTCTGACAGGGGAGGATATACTGAAGCTTTCTTT; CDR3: CASSSDRGGYTEAFF
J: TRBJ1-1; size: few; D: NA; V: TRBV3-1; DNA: TGTGCCAGCAGCCAACTCCAGGGGACTGAAGCTTTCTTT; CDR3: CASSQLQGTEAFF
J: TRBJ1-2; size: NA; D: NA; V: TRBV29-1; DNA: TGCAGCGTACAGGATGCCGACTATGGCTACACCTTC; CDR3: CSVQDADYGYTF
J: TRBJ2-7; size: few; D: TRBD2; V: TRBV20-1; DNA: TGCAGTGCCTTAAGCGGGATCCTCTACGAGCAGTACTTC; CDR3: CSALSGILYEQYF
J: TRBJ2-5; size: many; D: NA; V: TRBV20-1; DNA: TGCAGTGCTAGTAAGACGGTCCAAGAGACCCAGTACTTC; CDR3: CSASKTVQETQYF
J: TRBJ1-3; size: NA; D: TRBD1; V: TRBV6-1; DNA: TGTGCCAGCACCTCAGACAGGGTCTCTGGAAACACCATATATTTT; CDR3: CASTSDRVSGNTIYF
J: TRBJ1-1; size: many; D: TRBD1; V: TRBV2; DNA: TGTGCCAGCAGCGAACACAGGGGCTTGAACACTGAAGCTTTCTTT; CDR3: CASSEHRGLNTEAFF
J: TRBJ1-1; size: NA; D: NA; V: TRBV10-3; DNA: TGTGCCATCGGTCGATCCCGGACGGGACTGAACACTGAAGCTTTCTTT; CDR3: CAIGRSRTGLNTEAFF
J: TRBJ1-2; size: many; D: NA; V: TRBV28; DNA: TGTGCCAGCAGGTTTAGGGGCCTCTATGGCTACACCTTC; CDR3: CASRFRGLYGYTF
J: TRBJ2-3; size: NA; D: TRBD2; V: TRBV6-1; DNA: TGTGCCAGCAGCTGGCCCACACTAGCGGGTACTAGCACAGATACGCAGTATTTT; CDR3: CASSWPTLAGTSTDTQYF
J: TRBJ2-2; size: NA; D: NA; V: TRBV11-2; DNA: TGTGCCAGCAGCTCCGCGATGACCGGGGAGCTGTTTTTT; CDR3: CASSSAMTGELFF